This T cell receptor (beta chain) was sequenced for a study of blood T cells in healthy people across ages. CDR1 MNHEY and CDR2 SVGEGT come from the germline V gene. The CDR3 has 15 residues. Alongside a J-beta primer mix, a sample-barcoded 5' primer served in a second PCR lasting roughly 6 to 11 cycles. TCRdb reprocessed the 5' RACE reads with MiXCR, giving one entry per CDR3 protein. The table shows roughly 1 million distinct CDR3 sequences, with 25% occurring only once. This sample also belongs to another study, concerning T cells of mothers and their children.

Material for sequencing was blood. The V gene is TRBV6-2 or TRBV6-3, the J gene TRBJ2-1, with 7 bases identical to TRBD1. TRBJ2-7 explains the end of the DNA better; the J call may be wrong. This sequence originates from a girl aged 2-10 years in good health. For the CDR3, the DNA is TGTGCCAGCAGTTACCCCGGGACAGACCACTACGAGCAGTACTTC. Translated, it gives CASSYPGTDHYEQYF.